The source of this TCR beta chain is a study of blood T cells in healthy people across ages. Then a second PCR, running roughly 7 to 11 cycles, was carried out with a sample-barcoded 5' primer and a J-beta primer mix. A single record per CDR3 protein comes from TCRdb applying MiXCR to the 5' RACE reads. This table has about 730,000 distinct CDR3 sequences, approximately 43% appearing once. Each donor had ten milliliters of peripheral blood drawn. Study outcomes and limitations: Donor CMV status, an unknown factor, possibly confounded changes in expanded clonotypes.

Note on this clonotype: No antigen is known for it.

CDR1 is MNHEY, CDR2 SVGEGT, per germline. V was pared by 0 bases and J by 9 bases, with 9 bases between. CDR3 length: 13 amino acids. This sequence joins TRBV6-2 or TRBV6-3 and TRBJ1-5; no firm D call. Sequencing was done on a sample of blood. The receptor was isolated from a woman between 55 and 75 years old in good health. The CDR3 sequence: CASSYSSVGPQHF. CDR3 nucleotides: TGTGCCAGCAGTTACTCTAGCGTTGGGCCCCAGCATTTT.